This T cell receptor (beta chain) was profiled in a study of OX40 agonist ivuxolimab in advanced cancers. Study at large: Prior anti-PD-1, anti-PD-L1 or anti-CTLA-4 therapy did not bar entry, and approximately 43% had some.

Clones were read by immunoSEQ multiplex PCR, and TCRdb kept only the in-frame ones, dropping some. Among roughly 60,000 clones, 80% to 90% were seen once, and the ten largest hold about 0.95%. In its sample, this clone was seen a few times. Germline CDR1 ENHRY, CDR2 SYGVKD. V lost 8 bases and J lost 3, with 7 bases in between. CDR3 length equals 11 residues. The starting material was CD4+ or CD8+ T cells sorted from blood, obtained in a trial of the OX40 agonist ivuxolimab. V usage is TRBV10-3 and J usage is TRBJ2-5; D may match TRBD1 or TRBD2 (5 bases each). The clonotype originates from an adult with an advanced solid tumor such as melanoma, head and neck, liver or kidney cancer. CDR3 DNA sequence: TGTGCCATCGGGACGGAAGAGACCCAGTACTTC. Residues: CAIGTEETQYF.